This T cell receptor beta chain comes out of a study of cytotoxic CD8 clonotypes in ibrutinib-treated CLL (dated by TCRdb to about 2021). Study-wide context: In this cohort, 15 patients were treatment-naive and ten to twelve were relapsed/refractory, while 17 to 18 had unmutated IGHV. Cryopreserved peripheral blood mononuclear cells were obtained prior to treatment, at the time of response, and at either disease progression or sustained remission. On average, each sample had some 260,000 productive templates and more than 75,000 productive rearrangements. Response samples were obtained after a median of around 11 months of treatment, with a range of roughly 6 to 40 months. Of the 90 or so participants in the trial, roughly 25 had longitudinal samples available. Every sample from remission and from progressive disease was obtained while the patients were still on ibrutinib. Responses were partial in around 25 patients and complete in 2; after median roughly 69 months follow-up, about 14 stayed in remission and some twelve progressed. The research as a whole found: An increase in clonality was observed at ibrutinib response, with clonality remaining stable during sustained remission and falling back toward baseline at progression. Lymph node repertoires were not examined, and the timing of sampling was not matched between patients in sustained remission and those whose disease progressed. Public clonotypes were rare and either shrank or stayed stable during treatment, and the rise in clonality at ibrutinib response reflected expansion of private clonotypes. Baseline clonality was found to be higher than that of age-matched healthy donors and was strongly correlated with circulating CD8+ T-cell counts.

On a MiSeq, deep resolution sequencing aimed for a depth between 1 in 1 million and 1 in 200,000 T cells, with each clonotype covered roughly 10x on average. TCR beta libraries were generated with the immunoSEQ hsTCRB Kit. From the authors' description of their analysis: ImmunoSEQ Data Assistant and ImmunoSEQ Analyzer were used for data analysis, and V, D and J genes were assigned according to IMGT definitions. Clonality, with values ranging from 0 to 1, was calculated as one minus the normalized Shannon entropy of productive rearrangement frequencies. Only overrepresented clonotypes making up at least 0.05% of each patient's repertoire were included in the public clonotype analysis. Repertoires from some 13 age-matched healthy donors in immuneACCESS were used as clonality controls. In its TCRdb copy, this immuneACCESS table keeps in-frame sequences only and misses some clones. Where compared with another copy, unresolved V genes explain less than half of these, and the others have no known cause. V and J calls and clone size come straight from that table; D and trimming were deduced from the DNA. Here the sample has approximately 200,000 clones; around 72% occur a single time. In total, the top ten clones hold about an eighth of the sample.

CDR1 and CDR2 are read off the germline V gene as SGHTA and FQGNSA. Clipping removes 5 bases from V and 1 base from J, with 16 as the unmatched junction base count. The CDR3 covers 18 residues, taking in both the cysteine and the phenylalanine. Only CDR3 DNA remains: 54 bases, in frame from the first base. In light of the paper, this sample's time point label describes: roughly 2 years on ibrutinib. For TCR beta library preparation, approximately 2 micrograms of genomic DNA was extracted from cryopreserved PBMCs. High-throughput TCR beta sequencing was performed on longitudinal blood samples from CLL patients receiving ibrutinib monotherapy. The patients took part in an open-label, single-center phase 2 trial of ibrutinib monotherapy. This clone came up a few times. This receptor's antigen is unknown. Per-base qualities were not stored, and no clone one base away is much larger.

The sample consisted of PBMCs, taken after 24 months of ibrutinib treatment. Here the chain combines TRBV7-2 and TRBJ1-2; 7 middle bases align to TRBD1. This clonotype was sampled from a human donor with chronic lymphocytic leukemia. This receptor carries the CDR3 CASSNSTDPRGVNYGYTF. In nucleotides, the sequence is TGTGCCAGCAGCAACTCAACGGACCCCAGGGGGGTTAACTATGGCTACACCTTC.